This section outlines one TCR beta chain sequence together with its context. Its antigen is not known. Germline assignment: CDR1 SGHRS and CDR2 YFSETQ. V was clipped by 1 base and J by 0 bases, with 7 bases between them. The CDR3 sequence is 14 residues long. The record originates from a study of human T cells and chemical hapten exposure. Turning to the study itself: 2% DPC applied to a roughly 2 cm by roughly 2 cm arm area sensitized donors.

Time point of the sample: patch test 1, 2 weeks after DPC sensitization. Stated treatment: therapeutic diphenylcyclopropenone sensitization with weekly scalp DPC. TCRdb reprocessed the RACE reads via MiXCR and lists one record per CDR3 protein. The sample records about 380,000 distinct CDR3 sequences, 4.8% being singletons. Findings of the study overall: Donor immune responses may differ from healthy people's, since all donors had alopecia. TCRs whose frequency exceeded 1 in 1000 remained the same following DPC sensitization.

The rearrangement links TRBV5-1 to TRBJ1-1; a weak D match, TRBD1 (5 bases). The source of this sequence is a woman aged 45-59 years with alopecia areata. Some clones in this sample may be carry-over from other donors' samples. Sequenced here: whole blood, sampled in connection with sensitization to the hapten diphenylcyclopropenone (DPC). The CDR3 DNA reads TGCGCCAGCAGCTTGTGGGGGGTGAACACTGAAGCTTTCTTT. It is translated as CASSLWGVNTEAFF. Full variable domain (missing parts from reference TRBV5-1 and TRBJ1-1): KAGVTQTPRYLIKTRGQQVTLSCSPISGHRSVSWYQQTPGQGLQFLFEYFSETQRNKGNFPGRFSGRQFSNSRSEMNVSTLELGDSALYLCASSLWGVNTEAFFGQGTRLTVV.